The clone carrying this TCR beta chain was picked up a small number of times. Antigen: not known. The sample comes from a study of T-cell reconstitution after alpha-beta-depleted transplantation in children. Broader study findings: T-cell counts and diversity at one year following transplant were attributed mainly to newly produced T cells. About two months after transplant, alpha-beta T cells reportedly came from several hundred expanded graft clones. Diversity of TCRbeta at day 60 was high in some patients, arising from surviving recipient T cells and thymic progenitors.

V lost 5 bases, J lost 4 bases, and 3 bases stayed unmatched. The CDR3 length is 14 residues. Germline CDR1 is DFQATT and CDR2 is SNEGSKA (reference sequence). Unique molecular identifiers were used in preparing the TCRbeta library. In TCRdb, the PCR reads were re-called with MiXCR into one record per CDR3 protein. The table lists 240,000 or so distinct CDR3 sequences, roughly 8% of them singletons. The sequence derives from a male patient aged 5 to 17 who had a stem cell transplant for acute lymphoblastic leukemia, so the T cells may come from the graft donor. This chain links TRBV20-1 with TRBJ2-3, with 13 bases lining up with TRBD2. The sample here was PBMCs, mostly from graft donor cells, taken 180 days after TCRalphabeta/CD19-depleted stem cell transplant. This chain's CDR3 is CSAQGLAGSDTQYF. In DNA form, the CDR3 reads TGCAGTGCTCAGGGACTAGCGGGATCAGATACGCAGTATTTT.